This TCR beta chain stems from a study of early T cells in non-severe SARS-CoV-2 infection. Study-wide background: The chains were unpaired, and the sequenced material was bulk RNA from unsorted whole blood.

V was clipped by 3 bases and J by 3 bases, with 7 bases between them. This CDR3 contains 13 residues. Per the germline V gene, CDR1 is LGHNA and CDR2 is YSLEER. TCRdb reanalysed the 5' RACE reads using MiXCR and keeps one entry per CDR3 protein. The table includes about 54,000 distinct CDR3 sequences, around 6.6% detected once. Ten or more counts support this clonotype. The source material was whole blood, sampled at baseline. This sequence joins TRBV4-3 and TRBJ2-3, with D unresolved. The source is an adult who was a healthcare worker with PCR-confirmed SARS-CoV-2 infection or an uninfected control (not recorded which). CDR3 residues: CASSHLRTDTQYF. In DNA, the CDR3 is TGCGCCAGCAGCCACCTCAGAACAGATACGCAGTATTTT.